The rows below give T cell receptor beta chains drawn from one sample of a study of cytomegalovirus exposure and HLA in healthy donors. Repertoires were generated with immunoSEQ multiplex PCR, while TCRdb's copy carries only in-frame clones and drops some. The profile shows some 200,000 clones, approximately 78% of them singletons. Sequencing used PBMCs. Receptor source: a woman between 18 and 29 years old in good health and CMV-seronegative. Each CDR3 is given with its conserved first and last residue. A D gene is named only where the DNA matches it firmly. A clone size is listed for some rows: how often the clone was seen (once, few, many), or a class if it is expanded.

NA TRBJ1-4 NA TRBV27 CASSLWGGYSSNEKLFF TGTGCCAGCAGTTTGTGGGGGGGCTACTCCTCAAATGAAAAACTGTTTTTT
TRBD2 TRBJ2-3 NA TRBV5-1 CASSLPSGRATDTQYF TGCGCCAGCAGCTTACCTAGCGGGAGGGCCACAGATACGCAGTATTTT
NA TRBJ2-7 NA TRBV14 CASSPGLHAYEQYF TGTGCCAGCAGCCCGGGACTCCATGCCTACGAGCAGTACTTC
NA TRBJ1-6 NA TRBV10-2 CASSQGGDSPLHF TGCGCCAGCAGCCAAGGCGGGGATTCACCCCTCCACTTT
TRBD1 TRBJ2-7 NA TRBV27 CASSLDRGHEQYF TGTGCCAGCAGTCTAGACAGGGGCCACGAGCAGTACTTC
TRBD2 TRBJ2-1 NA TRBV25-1 CASSESRGSGNEQFF TGTGCCAGCAGTGAATCTCGCGGGAGTGGCAATGAGCAGTTCTTC
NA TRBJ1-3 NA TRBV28 CASDYSRAGNTIYF TGTGCCAGCGATTACTCCCGGGCTGGAAACACCATATATTTT
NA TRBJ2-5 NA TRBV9 CASSVGGSEAETQYF TGTGCCAGCAGCGTAGGTGGGAGTGAGGCGGAGACCCAGTACTTC
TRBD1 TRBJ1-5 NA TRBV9 CASSGGTGSNQPQHF TGTGCCAGCAGCGGGGGGACAGGTAGCAATCAGCCCCAGCATTTT
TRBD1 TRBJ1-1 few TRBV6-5 CASSYQTGEFTEAFF TGTGCCAGCAGTTACCAAACAGGGGAATTCACTGAAGCTTTCTTT
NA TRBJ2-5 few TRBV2 CASRKGLAQTQYF TGTGCCAGCCGTAAGGGACTTGCCCAGACCCAGTACTTC
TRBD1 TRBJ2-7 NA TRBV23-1 CASSGQVTTYEQYF TGCGCCAGCAGTGGACAGGTTACGACCTACGAGCAGTACTTC
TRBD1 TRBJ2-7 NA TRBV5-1 CASLGEDREPYF TGCGCCAGCTTGGGGGAGGACAGGGAGCCGTACTTC
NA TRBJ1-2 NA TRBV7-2 CASSFTENYGYTF TGTGCCAGCAGCTTCACAGAGAACTATGGCTACACCTTC
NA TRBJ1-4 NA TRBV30 CAWSGNRDLWDREEKLFF TGTGCCTGGAGTGGGAACAGGGATCTTTGGGATAGAGAAGAAAAACTGTTTTTT
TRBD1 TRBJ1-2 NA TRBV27 CASRQTGVYGYTF TGTGCCAGCAGGCAGACAGGGGTCTATGGCTACACCTTC
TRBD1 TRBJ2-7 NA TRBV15 CATSTPGQGIYEQYF TGTGCCACCAGCACGCCGGGACAGGGGATCTACGAGCAGTACTTC
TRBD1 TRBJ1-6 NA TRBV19 CASSVGTGHNSPLHF TGTGCCAGTAGTGTCGGGACAGGCCATAATTCACCCCTCCACTTT
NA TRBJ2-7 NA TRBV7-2 CASSLTVLYEQYF TGTGCCAGCAGCTTAACAGTCCTCTACGAGCAGTACTTC
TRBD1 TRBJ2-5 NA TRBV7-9 CASSLGTGVETQYF TGTGCCAGCAGCCTCGGGACAGGGGTCGAGACCCAGTACTTC
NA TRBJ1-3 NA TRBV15 CATSSRGISGNTIYF TGTGCCACCAGCAGCCGCGGGATCTCTGGAAACACCATATATTTT
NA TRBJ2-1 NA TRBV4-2 CASSPVWGGDNEQFF TGTGCCAGCAGCCCAGTCTGGGGGGGCGACAATGAGCAGTTCTTC
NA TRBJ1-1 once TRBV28 CASSLIPRTVMNTEAFF TGTGCCAGCAGCCTTATTCCCAGGACAGTTATGAACACTGAAGCTTTCTTT